A single sample gave rise to the 22 T cell receptor beta chains below, sequenced in a study of regulatory T cells in long-lasting Graves disease. Stated time point: persistent/refractory GD, antithyroid drugs over 5 years with positive TRAb. Isolated PBMC RNA provided the starting material for the TCR library. Libraries of TCR beta came from iRepertoire HTBI primers plus Arm-PCR of CDR3 regions. In TCRdb, the multiplex PCR reads were re-called with MiXCR into one record per CDR3 protein. The data contain around 510,000 distinct CDR3 sequences, about a fifth of them singletons. This specimen consisted of peripheral blood mononuclear cells (PBMCs), obtained when the disease was refractory, from a patient treated with antithyroid drugs. The receptors originated from a female donor with Graves disease.

The rearrangement links TRBV7-2 to TRBJ2-7; TRBD2 agrees at 7 bases. Germline V CDR1 and CDR2: SGHTA, FQGNSA. Trimming took 3 bases from V and 4 from J; bases not matched to a gene: 3. This CDR3 has 13 amino acids. This chain's CDR3 is CASSFLSGYEQYF. The DNA of the CDR3 is TGTGCCAGCAGCTTTCTTAGCGGGTACGAGCAGTACTTC.

This clonotype was recorded a few times. The chain couples TRBV27 to TRBJ1-2; 7 bases are shared with TRBD1. In germline, CDR1 is MNHEY, CDR2 SMNVEV (reference sequence). The CDR3 is 14 amino acids. V lost 6 bases and J lost 4; bases outside the gene matches: 8. DNA of the CDR3: TGTGCCAGCAGACCGGACAGGCGACCCTATGGCTACACCTTC. Its translation: CASRPDRRPYGYTF.

The rearrangement uses TRBV30 and TRBJ2-7; TRBD1 aligns across 11 bases. CDR1 is GTSNPN and CDR2 is SVGIG in the germline V gene (reference sequence). The CDR3 contains 14 residues. J was trimmed by 4 bases and V by 5 bases; bases with no gene match: 7. The DNA of the CDR3 is TGTGCCTGGGGACCGGGACAGGGGGGATACGAGCAGTACTTC. It codes for CAWGPGQGGYEQYF.

This clonotype was picked up a small number of times. V usage is TRBV3-1 and J usage is TRBJ2-7; 7 bases are a match to TRBD2. V lost 5 bases and J lost 4; bases outside the gene matches: 8. This CDR3 is built from 14 residues. Germline V CDR1 and CDR2: LGHDT, YNNKEL (reference sequence). This CDR3 reads CASSKWTSLYEQYF. For the CDR3, the DNA is TGTGCCAGCAGCAAGTGGACTAGTCTGTACGAGCAGTACTTC.

The CDR3 bases are TGTGCCAGCAGTTCTTGGACAGGGGCTGACGAGCAGTACTTC. It codes for CASSSWTGADEQYF. The chain links TRBV27 to TRBJ2-7, with 9 bases that match TRBD1. CDR1 is MNHEY, CDR2 SMNVEV, per germline (reference sequence). The CDR3 covers 14 residues. V shed 4 bases and J 5 bases; nucleotides not matched to a gene: 6.

V gene TRBV6-1 combines with J gene TRBJ2-7; 9 bases fit TRBD1. V shed 6 bases, J shed 0 bases, and the junction held 9 bases outside the gene matches. There are 16 residues in the CDR3. Germline CDR1 and CDR2: MNHNS and SASEGT. The CDR3 coding sequence is TGTGCCAGCAGCCAAAGCCGGGACAGGGTCTCCTACGAGCAGTACTTC. Translated, it gives CASSQSRDRVSYEQYF.

CDR3 protein: CASRPGAAMIQYF. In nucleotides, the CDR3 is TGTGCCAGTAGACCAGGGGCGGCAATGATTCAGTACTTC. The gene calls are TRBV19 and TRBJ2-4, with D possibly being TRBD1 (6 bases). Germline CDR1 and CDR2: LNHDA and SQIVND (reference sequence). The V end lost 6 bases, the J end lost 10 bases, and 16 bases lay between the germline ends. This CDR3 comprises 13 residues.

The CDR3 loop reads CASSYTGYANQPQHF. As DNA, the CDR3 is TGTGCCAGCAGTTACACAGGGTATGCCAATCAGCCCCAGCATTTT. This chain connects TRBV6-5 to TRBJ1-5; perhaps TRBD1 as D (6 bases). Germline V CDR1 and CDR2: MNHEY, SVGAGI. Trimming cost V 2 bases and J 3 bases, with 11 bases left between them. The CDR3 covers 15 residues.

This clonotype has a single count. A read error may explain this, as a much larger clone is one base away. The chain couples TRBV10-3 to TRBJ2-7, with 13 bases lining up with TRBD2. Germline values: CDR1 ENHRY, CDR2 SYGVKD. Losses at the gene ends were 6 bases for V and 5 bases for J; bases not matched to a gene: 13. The CDR3 has 17 residues. The CDR3 coding sequence is TGTGCCATCAGCCAAACTTGGACTAGCGGGAGTGGCAACGAGCAGTACTTC. Residues: CAISQTWTSGSGNEQYF.

The chain combines TRBV20-1 with TRBJ1-1; D call uncertain. The V gene's germline CDR1 is DFQATT and CDR2 SNEGSKA (reference sequence). V lost 5 bases, J lost 2 bases, and 9 bases lay in between. This CDR3 is 12 amino acids long. The DNA for the CDR3 is TGCAGTGCTCAGACCCGAAACACTGAAGCTTTCTTT. Amino acid sequence: CSAQTRNTEAFF.

This clonotype was observed many times. V usage is TRBV11-2 and J usage is TRBJ2-2, with D uncertain. The CDR3 is 13 amino acids. V lost 2 bases, J lost 6 bases, and 7 bases lay in between. Germline CDR1 and CDR2: SGHAT and FQNNGV. The CDR3 spells CASSLSEAGELFF. Here the CDR3 DNA reads TGTGCCAGCAGCTTATCAGAGGCCGGGGAGCTGTTTTTT.

The chain links TRBV9 to TRBJ2-2, with TRBD2 matching over 13 bases. Losses at the gene ends were 4 bases for V and 6 bases for J; bases not matched to a gene: 12. The CDR3 loop spans 18 amino acids. Germline V gene sequence: CDR1 SGDLS, CDR2 YYNGEE. The CDR3 region is CASSSKTSGRLLSGELFF. The DNA for the CDR3 is TGTGCCAGCAGCTCTAAGACTAGCGGGAGGCTTTTGTCCGGGGAGCTGTTTTTT.

The gene calls are TRBV20-1 and TRBJ1-3; D may be TRBD1 (5 bases). The germline V gene encodes CDR1 DFQATT and CDR2 SNEGSKA (reference sequence). The CDR3 extends over 15 amino acids. The V end lost 0 bases, the J end lost 1 base, and 10 bases lay between the germline ends. CDR3 loop: CSARDSRVSGNTIYF. In DNA, the CDR3 is TGCAGTGCTAGAGATAGCAGGGTTTCTGGAAACACCATATATTTT.

The chain combines TRBV30 with TRBJ1-1, with D unclear. Per germline, CDR1 GTSNPN and CDR2 SVGIG (reference sequence). V lost 3 bases and J lost 8, with 16 bases in between. This CDR3 region has 13 residues. The CDR3 is CAWSSAGPVEAFF. The DNA for the CDR3 is TGTGCCTGGAGCTCGGCTGGACCCGTAGAAGCTTTCTTT.

Remarks on this clonotype: The junction does not match germline at one end; this may be a read error. J is TRBJ1-2 and V is TRBV6-5; D is perhaps TRBD1 (5 bases). Looked up from germline, CDR1 is MNHEY and CDR2 is SVGAGI. The CDR3 length is 17 residues. The CDR3 is CGSSYSSQLTEYYGYTF. Here the CDR3 DNA reads TGTGGCAGCAGTTACTCAAGTCAGCTGACAGAGTACTATGGCTACACCTTC.

The sample holds a few counts of this clonotype. The CDR3 loop is CASSKGIYEQYF. The CDR3 coding sequence is TGTGCCAGCAGCAAGGGAATATACGAGCAGTACTTC. The chain uses TRBV28 and TRBJ2-7; unclear D gene. The germline gives CDR1 MDHEN, CDR2 SYDVKM. This CDR3 has 12 amino acids. The ends were cut back, 6 bases at V and 4 bases at J, with 10 bases in the middle.

V usage is TRBV9 and J usage is TRBJ1-3; no firm D call. From germline, CDR1 is SGDLS and CDR2 YYNGEE. The CDR3 has 14 residues. With 1 base removed from V and 0 bases from J, the gap between germline ends came to 5 bases. In DNA form, the CDR3 reads TGTGCCAGCAGCGTAACAGACTCTGGAAACACCATATATTTT. Its protein product is CASSVTDSGNTIYF.

This clonotype was seen at least ten times. This chain uses TRBV12-3 or TRBV12-4 with TRBJ2-7; 8 bases are a match to TRBD1. This CDR3 comprises 14 residues. With V trimmed by 3 bases and J by 2 bases, 3 bases remained unmatched. DNA for the CDR3: TGTGCCAGCAGTTTCGTACAGGGGGCCTACGAGCAGTACTTC. Its translation: CASSFVQGAYEQYF.

The table lists this clonotype with a few counts. The V gene is TRBV12-3 or TRBV12-4, the J gene TRBJ2-5; possible D gene TRBD2, 5 bases. The CDR3 has 14 residues. Trimming stripped 3 bases from V and 6 bases from J, with 14 bases between. For the CDR3, the DNA is TGTGCCAGCAGTTTCAACAACCTCGGGAAGACCCAGTACTTC. Translating gives CASSFNNLGKTQYF.

The chain joins TRBV29-1 to TRBJ2-7, with D uncertain. From germline, CDR1 is SQVTM and CDR2 ANQGSEA. Deletions cut 0 bases from V and 2 bases from J, with 14 bases between. This CDR3 has 15 residues. The CDR3 region is CSVEDRQAATYEQYF. CDR3 nucleotide sequence: TGCAGCGTTGAAGATCGCCAGGCCGCTACCTACGAGCAGTACTTC.

The chain couples TRBV7-9 to TRBJ2-7; D is uncertain. The CDR3 has 12 amino acids. The germline CDR1 and CDR2 sequences are SEHNR and FQNEAQ (reference sequence). Deletions cut 3 bases from V and 6 bases from J, with 9 bases between. This chain's CDR3 is CASSFLVSEQYF. In DNA form, the CDR3 reads TGTGCCAGCAGCTTTTTGGTTTCCGAGCAGTACTTC. Variable domain in full (rest from reference TRBV7-9 and TRBJ2-7): DTGVSQNPRHKITKRGQNVTFRCDPISEHNRLYWYRQTLGQGPEFLTYFQNEAQLEKSRLLSDRFSAERPKGSFSTLEIQRTEQGDSAMYLCASSFLVSEQYFGPGTRLTVT.

This clonotype appeared many times. The chain uses TRBV15 and TRBJ2-5; possibly TRBD1 for D (6 bases). Germline CDR1 reads LNHNV; CDR2 reads YYDKDF (reference sequence). The V and J ends lost 8 bases and 4 bases respectively, with 17 bases between them. The CDR3 contains 14 residues. The CDR3 loop is CATSNRDVGETQYF. The CDR3 DNA follows: TGTGCCACCTCCAACAGGGACGTGGGAGAGACCCAGTACTTC.